These 14 T cell receptor beta chains were sequenced from one sample in a study of a mutant IDH1 vaccine in newly diagnosed glioma. Assay: immunoSEQ multiplex PCR; the TCRdb copy retains only in-frame clones and omits some. The sample lists some 70,000 clones, 79% occurring once. The time point denotes: baseline, week 1 (first vaccination visit). Treatment described: pre-vaccination baseline after standard-of-care therapy. The source was PBMCs, collected from a glioma patient treated with radiotherapy, temozolomide or both. These receptors all stem from a man in his fifties or sixties with glioma.

The chain links TRBV4-1 to TRBJ1-2, with a possible D match to TRBD1 (6 bases). The CDR3 runs 15 residues. Trimming took off 4 bases at V and 4 bases at J, with 16 bases between the two ends. CDR1 and CDR2 from the germline V gene are MGHRA and YSYEKL. The CDR3 DNA is TGCGCCAGCAGCCCATCGGCCAGGGGATCCTATGGCTACACCTTC. It specifies CASSPSARGSYGYTF.

The gene calls are TRBV4-1 and TRBJ1-5; no definite D call. This CDR3 is built from 14 residues. The V gene's germline CDR1 is MGHRA and CDR2 YSYEKL. V was pared by 1 base and J by 1 base, with 5 bases between. In DNA, the CDR3 is TGCGCCAGCAGCCAAGGTGGGAGCAATCAGCCCCAGCATTTT. Its protein is CASSQGGSNQPQHF.

This chain connects TRBV6-5 to TRBJ2-7; TRBD1 matches 7 bases. V shed 5 bases, J shed 0 bases, and the junction held 4 bases outside the gene matches. This CDR3 is 14 amino acids long. Germline CDR1 is MNHEY and CDR2 is SVGAGI. CDR3 protein: CASSGKGASYEQYF. The DNA of the CDR3 is TGTGCCAGCAGTGGAAAGGGGGCCTCCTACGAGCAGTACTTC.

The chain combines TRBV7-2 with TRBJ1-2; tentatively, D is TRBD1 (5 bases). This CDR3 is 15 amino acids long. Trimming left V 5 bases short and J 8 bases short, with 21 bases between. Germline values: CDR1 SGHTA, CDR2 FQGNSA. CDR3 loop: CASSNNGEGWDGYTF. DNA of the CDR3: TGTGCCAGCAGCAATAATGGCGAGGGTTGGGACGGCTACACCTTC.

In its sample, this clone was seen once. The chain uses TRBV7-9 and TRBJ2-7; 9 bases are a match to TRBD1. The CDR3 loop spans 15 amino acids. After removal of 5 bases from V and 2 bases from J, the junction contained 7 bases not matched to a gene. CDR1 and CDR2 from the germline V gene are SEHNR and FQNEAQ (reference sequence). The CDR3 bases are TGTGCCAGCAGCCCCGGACAGGGGCAGACCTACGAGCAGTACTTC. Translating it yields CASSPGQGQTYEQYF.

This rearrangement joins TRBV30 to TRBJ2-2; D unclear. V lost 4 bases and J 8 bases, leaving 14 bases between the germline ends. The CDR3 length is 13 residues. Germline values: CDR1 GTSNPN, CDR2 SVGIG (reference sequence). CDR3 sequence reads: CAWTTTATGELFF. In DNA form, the CDR3 reads TGTGCCTGGACAACGACCGCTACGGGGGAGCTGTTTTTT. The full variable domain, completed using reference TRBV30 and TRBJ2-2, is SQTIHQWPATLVQPVGSPLSLECTVEGTSNPNLYWYRQAAGRGLQLLFYSVGIGQISSEVPQNLSASRPQDRQFILSSKKLLLSDSGFYLCAWTTTATGELFFGEGSRLTVL.

The chain carries TRBV9 and TRBJ2-2; TRBD1 or TRBD2 may be the D gene (5 bases each). Germline V CDR1 and CDR2: SGDLS, YYNGEE. Between the trimmed V and J ends, which lost 3 bases and 5 bases, there was a span of 11 bases. The length of the CDR3 is 14 residues. CDR3 sequence reads: CASSAGDGTGELFF. In nucleotides, the CDR3 is TGTGCCAGCAGCGCCGGGGACGGTACCGGGGAGCTGTTTTTT.

This clone was counted only a few times. The V and J genes are TRBV6-1 and TRBJ1-3, with a possible D match to TRBD1 (5 bases). The germline CDR1 and CDR2 sequences are MNHNS and SASEGT. Trimming took off 1 base at V and 2 bases at J, with 6 bases between the two ends. The CDR3 is 14 amino acids. CDR3 sequence: CASSEGRAGNTIYF. CDR3 DNA sequence: TGTGCCAGCAGTGAAGGCAGGGCTGGAAACACCATATATTTT.

This clone is classed as medium-sized. V is TRBV18 and J is TRBJ1-2, with a weak D call TRBD1 (5 bases). The CDR3 spans 17 residues. V shed 0 bases and J shed 7 bases, with 21 bases lying between them. The V gene's germline CDR1 is KGHSH and CDR2 LQKENI. For the CDR3, the DNA is TGTGCCAGCTCACCACCAGGGGAGGGGCCCTCCGGCGCTGGCTACACCTTC. Translation gives CASSPPGEGPSGAGYTF.

The chain couples TRBV9 to TRBJ2-3; D ambiguous. This CDR3 has 16 residues. The V and J ends lost 0 bases and 4 bases respectively, with 15 bases between them. CDR1 SGDLS and CDR2 YYNGEE come from the germline V gene. Written as DNA, the CDR3 is TGTGCCAGCAGCGTAGCCCCCTCAGCAAGGGCAGATACGCAGTATTTT. As protein: CASSVAPSARADTQYF.

This chain uses TRBV7-2 with TRBJ1-1; D remains ambiguous. Germline-derived CDR1 and CDR2 are SGHTA and FQGNSA. V shed 8 bases and J shed 5 bases, with 15 bases lying between them. This CDR3 contains 13 residues. CDR3: CASPRASGTEAFF. CDR3 bases: TGTGCCAGCCCCCGGGCAAGCGGGACTGAAGCTTTCTTT.

The rearrangement uses TRBV7-9 and TRBJ2-3; TRBD2 matches 9 bases. Losses at the gene ends were 10 bases for V and 5 bases for J; bases not matched to a gene: 7. The CDR3 extends over 13 amino acids. Germline V gene data show CDR1 as SEHNR and CDR2 as FQNEAQ (reference sequence). The CDR3 DNA reads TGTGCCATCCGGGGTAGCGGGGGAGATACGCAGTATTTT. It translates to CAIRGSGGDTQYF.

The V call is TRBV29-1, the J call TRBJ1-1; unclear D gene. V lost 7 bases, J lost 3 bases, and 9 bases lay in between. The CDR3 totals 11 residues. CDR1 is SQVTM and CDR2 is ANQGSEA in the germline V gene. The CDR3 loop is CSGGDDTEAFF. The CDR3 DNA reads TGCAGCGGAGGAGATGACACTGAAGCTTTCTTT.

The chain is built from TRBV6-5 and TRBJ1-1, with D unresolved. Germline V gene data show CDR1 as MNHEY and CDR2 as SVGAGI. Between the trimmed V and J ends, which lost 2 bases and 3 bases, there was a span of 10 bases. This CDR3 comprises 14 residues. CDR3 DNA: TGTGCCAGCAGTTACGCGCGGAAGGACACTGAAGCTTTCTTT. Translated: CASSYARKDTEAFF.